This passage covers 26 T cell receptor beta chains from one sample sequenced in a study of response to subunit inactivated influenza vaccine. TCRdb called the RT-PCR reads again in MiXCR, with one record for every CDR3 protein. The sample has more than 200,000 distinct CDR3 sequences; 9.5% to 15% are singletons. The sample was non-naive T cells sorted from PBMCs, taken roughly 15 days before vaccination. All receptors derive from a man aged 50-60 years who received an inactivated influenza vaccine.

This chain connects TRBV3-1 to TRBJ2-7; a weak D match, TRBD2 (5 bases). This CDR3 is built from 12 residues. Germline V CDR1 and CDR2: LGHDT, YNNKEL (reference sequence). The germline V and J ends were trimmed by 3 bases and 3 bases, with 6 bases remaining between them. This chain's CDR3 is CASSHGNYEQYF. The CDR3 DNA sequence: TGTGCCAGCAGCCACGGGAACTACGAGCAGTACTTC.

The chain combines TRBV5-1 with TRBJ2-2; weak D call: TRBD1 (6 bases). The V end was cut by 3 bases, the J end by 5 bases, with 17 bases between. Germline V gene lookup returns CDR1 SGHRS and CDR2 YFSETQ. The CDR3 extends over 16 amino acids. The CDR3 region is CASSSSPGQGTGELFF. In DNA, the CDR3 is TGCGCCAGCAGCTCATCCCCGGGCCAGGGGACCGGGGAGCTGTTTTTT.

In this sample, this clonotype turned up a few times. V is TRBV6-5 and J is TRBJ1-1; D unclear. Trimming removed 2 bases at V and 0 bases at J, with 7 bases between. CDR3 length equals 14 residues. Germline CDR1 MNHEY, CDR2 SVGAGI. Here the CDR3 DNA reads TGTGCCAGCAGTTACGGCCAGTTGAACACTGAAGCTTTCTTT. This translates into CASSYGQLNTEAFF.

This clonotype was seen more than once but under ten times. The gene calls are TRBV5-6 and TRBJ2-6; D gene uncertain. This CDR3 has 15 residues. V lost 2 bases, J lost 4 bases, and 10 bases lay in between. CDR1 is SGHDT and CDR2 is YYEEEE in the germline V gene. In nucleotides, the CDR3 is TGTGCCAGCAGCTTAGTGGCGCCCGGGGCCAACGTCCTGACTTTC. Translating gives CASSLVAPGANVLTF.

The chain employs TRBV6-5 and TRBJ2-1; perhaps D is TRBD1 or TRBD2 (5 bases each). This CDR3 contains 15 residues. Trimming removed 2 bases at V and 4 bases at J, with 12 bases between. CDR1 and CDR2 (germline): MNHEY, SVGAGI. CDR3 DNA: TGTGCCAGCAGTTACGGGGGTACCCTTTACAATGAGCAGTTCTTC. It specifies CASSYGGTLYNEQFF.

CDR3 residues: CSAHALENRGTEAFF. The CDR3 nucleotides read TGCAGTGCCCATGCGCTGGAGAACAGGGGAACTGAAGCTTTCTTT. The chain employs TRBV20-1 and TRBJ1-1; 7 bases match TRBD1. With 6 bases clipped from V and 5 bases from J, the junction kept 15 bases outside the gene matches. The CDR3 sequence is 15 residues long. Germline lookup yields CDR1 DFQATT and CDR2 SNEGSKA (reference sequence).

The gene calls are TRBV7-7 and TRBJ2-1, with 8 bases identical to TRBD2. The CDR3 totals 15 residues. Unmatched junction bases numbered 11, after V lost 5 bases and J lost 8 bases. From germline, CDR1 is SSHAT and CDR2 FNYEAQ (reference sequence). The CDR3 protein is CASSPTSARPDEQFF. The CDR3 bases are TGTGCCAGCAGCCCGACTAGCGCCCGCCCAGATGAGCAGTTCTTC.

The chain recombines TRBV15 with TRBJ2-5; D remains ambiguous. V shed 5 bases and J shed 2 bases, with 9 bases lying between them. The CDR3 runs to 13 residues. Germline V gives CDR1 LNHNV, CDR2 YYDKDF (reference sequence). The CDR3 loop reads CATSGPRQETQYF. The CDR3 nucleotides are TGTGCCACCAGCGGACCCAGACAAGAGACCCAGTACTTC.

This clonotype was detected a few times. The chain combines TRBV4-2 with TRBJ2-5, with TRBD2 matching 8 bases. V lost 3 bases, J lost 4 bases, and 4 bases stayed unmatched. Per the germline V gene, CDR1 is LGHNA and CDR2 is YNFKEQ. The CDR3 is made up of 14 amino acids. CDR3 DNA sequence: TGTGCCAGCAGCCAGTTAAGCGGGGGAGAGACCCAGTACTTC. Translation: CASSQLSGGETQYF.

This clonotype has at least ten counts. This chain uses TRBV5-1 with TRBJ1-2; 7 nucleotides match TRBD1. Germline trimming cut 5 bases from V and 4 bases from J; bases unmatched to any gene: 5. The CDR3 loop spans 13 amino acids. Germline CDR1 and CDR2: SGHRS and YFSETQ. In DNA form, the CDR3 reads TGCGCCAGCAGAAATGACAGGGTCTATGGCTACACCTTC. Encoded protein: CASRNDRVYGYTF. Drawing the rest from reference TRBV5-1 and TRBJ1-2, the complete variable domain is KAGVTQTPRYLIKTRGQQVTLSCSPISGHRSVSWYQQTPGQGLQFLFEYFSETQRNKGNFPGRFSGRQFSNSRSEMNVSTLELGDSALYLCASRNDRVYGYTFGSGTRLTVV.

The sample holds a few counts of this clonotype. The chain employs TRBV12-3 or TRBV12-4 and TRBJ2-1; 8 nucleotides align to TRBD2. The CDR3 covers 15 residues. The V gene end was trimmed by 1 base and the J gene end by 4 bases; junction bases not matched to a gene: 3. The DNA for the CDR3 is TGTGCCAGCAGTTTAGGGGCGGGGGGTTACAATGAGCAGTTCTTC. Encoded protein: CASSLGAGGYNEQFF.

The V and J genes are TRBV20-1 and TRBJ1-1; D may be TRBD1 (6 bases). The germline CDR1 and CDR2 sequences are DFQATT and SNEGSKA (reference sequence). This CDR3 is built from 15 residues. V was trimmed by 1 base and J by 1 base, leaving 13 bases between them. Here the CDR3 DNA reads TGCAGTGCTAGAGCTGCCCCGGGACAGAACACTGAAGCTTTCTTT. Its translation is CSARAAPGQNTEAFF.

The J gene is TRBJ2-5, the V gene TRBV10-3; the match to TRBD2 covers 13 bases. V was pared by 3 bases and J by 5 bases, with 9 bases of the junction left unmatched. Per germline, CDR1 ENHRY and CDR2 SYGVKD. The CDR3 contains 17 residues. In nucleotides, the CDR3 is TGTGCCATCAGTGACCGGACTAGCGGGAGTGTGTCGGAGACCCAGTACTTC. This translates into CAISDRTSGSVSETQYF.

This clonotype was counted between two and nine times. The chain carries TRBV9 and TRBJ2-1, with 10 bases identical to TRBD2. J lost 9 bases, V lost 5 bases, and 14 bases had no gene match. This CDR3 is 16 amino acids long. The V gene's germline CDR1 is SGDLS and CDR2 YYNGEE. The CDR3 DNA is TGTGCCAGCAGTTTAGCAGGTAGCGGGGGGTCTGGTGAGCAGTTCTTC. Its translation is CASSLAGSGGSGEQFF.

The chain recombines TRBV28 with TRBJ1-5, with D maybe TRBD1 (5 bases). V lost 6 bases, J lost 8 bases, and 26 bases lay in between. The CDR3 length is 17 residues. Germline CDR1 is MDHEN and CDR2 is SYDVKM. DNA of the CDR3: TGTGCCAGCAGGCCACGTGACAGTTTCTGGGGCCGGGAGCCCCAGCATTTT. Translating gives CASRPRDSFWGREPQHF.

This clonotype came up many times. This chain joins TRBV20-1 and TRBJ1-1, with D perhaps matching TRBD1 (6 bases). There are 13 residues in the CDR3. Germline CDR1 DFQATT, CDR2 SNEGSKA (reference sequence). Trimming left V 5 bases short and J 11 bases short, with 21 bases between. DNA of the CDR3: TGCAGTGCTGTTAGGGGGGGGGGCGTCGCGGCTTTCTTT. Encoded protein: CSAVRGGGVAAFF.

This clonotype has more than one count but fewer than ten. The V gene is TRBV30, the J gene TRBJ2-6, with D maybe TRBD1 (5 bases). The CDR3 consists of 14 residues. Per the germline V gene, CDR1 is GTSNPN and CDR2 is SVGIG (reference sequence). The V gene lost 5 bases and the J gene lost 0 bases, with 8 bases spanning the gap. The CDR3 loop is CAWAGFSGANVLTF. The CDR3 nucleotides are TGTGCCTGGGCAGGGTTCTCTGGGGCCAACGTCCTGACTTTC.

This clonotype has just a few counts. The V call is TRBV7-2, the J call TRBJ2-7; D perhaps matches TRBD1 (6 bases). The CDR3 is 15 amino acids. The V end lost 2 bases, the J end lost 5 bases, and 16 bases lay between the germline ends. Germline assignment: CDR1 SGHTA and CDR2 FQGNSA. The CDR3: CASSLIVQGSHEQYF. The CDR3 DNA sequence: TGTGCCAGCAGCTTAATTGTCCAGGGGTCCCACGAGCAGTACTTC.

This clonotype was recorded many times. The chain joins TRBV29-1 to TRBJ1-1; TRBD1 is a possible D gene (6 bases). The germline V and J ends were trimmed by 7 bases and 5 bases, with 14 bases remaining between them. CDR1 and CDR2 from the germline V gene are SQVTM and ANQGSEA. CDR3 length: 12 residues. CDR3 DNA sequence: TGCAGCGCGGTAACAGGGTTAACTGAAGCTTTCTTT. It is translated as CSAVTGLTEAFF.

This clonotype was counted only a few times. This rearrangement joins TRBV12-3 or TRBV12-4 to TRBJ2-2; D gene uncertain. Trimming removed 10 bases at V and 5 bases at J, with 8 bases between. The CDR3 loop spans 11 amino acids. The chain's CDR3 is CAIGWTGELFF. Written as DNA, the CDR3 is TGTGCCATCGGTTGGACCGGGGAGCTGTTTTTT.

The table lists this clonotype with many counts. The CDR3 loop is CASSLGTSTYEQYF. In DNA form, the CDR3 reads TGTGCCAGCAGTTTAGGGACTAGCACCTACGAGCAGTACTTC. The chain carries TRBV12-3 or TRBV12-4 and TRBJ2-7; 8 positions match TRBD2. The CDR3 is made up of 14 amino acids. Losses at the gene ends were 1 base for V and 2 bases for J; bases not matched to a gene: 1.

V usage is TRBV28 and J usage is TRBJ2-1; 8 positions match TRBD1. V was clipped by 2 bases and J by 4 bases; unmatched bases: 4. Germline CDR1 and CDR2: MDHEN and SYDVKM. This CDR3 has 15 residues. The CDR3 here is CASSLGTGHYNEQFF. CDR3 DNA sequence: TGTGCCAGCAGTTTAGGGACAGGCCATTACAATGAGCAGTTCTTC.

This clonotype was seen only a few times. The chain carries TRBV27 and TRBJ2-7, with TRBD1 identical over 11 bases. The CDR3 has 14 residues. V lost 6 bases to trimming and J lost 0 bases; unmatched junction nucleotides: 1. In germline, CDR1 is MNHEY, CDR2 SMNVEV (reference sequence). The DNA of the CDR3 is TGTGCCAGCAGGGGACAGGGGGGCTCCTACGAGCAGTACTTC. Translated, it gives CASRGQGGSYEQYF.

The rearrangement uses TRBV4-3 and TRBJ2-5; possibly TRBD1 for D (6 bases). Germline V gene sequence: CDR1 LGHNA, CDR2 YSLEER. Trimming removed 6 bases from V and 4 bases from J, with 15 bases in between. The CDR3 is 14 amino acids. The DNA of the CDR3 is TGCGCCAGCAGGATCGACAGGCGTGTAGAGACCCAGTACTTC. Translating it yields CASRIDRRVETQYF.

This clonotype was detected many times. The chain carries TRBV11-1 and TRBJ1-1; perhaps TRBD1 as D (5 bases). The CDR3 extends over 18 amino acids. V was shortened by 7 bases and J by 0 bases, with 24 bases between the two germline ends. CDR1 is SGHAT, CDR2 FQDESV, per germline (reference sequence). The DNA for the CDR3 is TGTGCCAGCACCGGACACCGTAGTCGGAACAGATTGAACACTGAAGCTTTCTTT. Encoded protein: CASTGHRSRNRLNTEAFF.

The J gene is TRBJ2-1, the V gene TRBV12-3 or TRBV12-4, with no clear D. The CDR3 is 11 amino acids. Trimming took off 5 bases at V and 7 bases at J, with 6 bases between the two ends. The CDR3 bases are TGTGCCAGCAGTCCCTTGAATGAGCAGTTCTTC. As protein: CASSPLNEQFF.